This is a list of T cell receptor beta chains from one sample in a study of human T cells and chemical hapten exposure. Via MiXCR, TCRdb re-called the RACE reads, giving one row per CDR3 protein. The sample includes 38,000 or so distinct CDR3 sequences, more than 8% of them seen just once. The material sequenced was whole blood, taken in connection with sensitization to the hapten diphenylcyclopropenone (DPC). The receptors derive from a man aged 50 to 59 with alopecia areata. Some clones in this sample may be carry-over from other donors' samples. Both conserved end residues are part of each CDR3.

>TRBJ2-3|TRBV3-1
CASSQGQFTDTDTQYF
>TRBJ2-1|TRBV5-4
CASSSDRGTYNEQFF
>TRBJ2-5|TRBV7-8
CASSPQRGHQETQYF
>TRBJ2-1|TRBV28
CASRAGLARNEQFF
>TRBJ1-1|TRBV21-1
CASSIGPGASVPNTEAFF
>TRBJ1-5|TRBV7-8
CASSLDRGRRDQPQHF
>TRBJ2-1|TRBV28
CASSLIYEQFF
>TRBJ1-3|TRBV12-3/TRBV12-4
CDSSLLRATTGNTIYF
>TRBJ2-1|TRBV7-9
CASSPRREGNEQFF
>TRBJ2-7|TRBV28
CASSSLHRGKQYF
>TRBJ2-2|TRBV4-3
CASSQDSQLWNTGELFF
>TRBJ1-6|TRBV7-2
CASSMRQGDSSPLHF
>TRBJ2-2|TRBV19
CASSIDTGTGELFF
>TRBJ1-1|TRBV15
CATSRSSRFGMNTEAFF
>TRBJ2-1|TRBV29-1
CSVPGLAAYNEQFF
>TRBJ2-1|TRBV7-9
CASSSKGGDHHVNEQFF
>TRBJ2-1|TRBV24-1
CATSDRSGSRSYNEQFF
>TRBJ1-5|TRBV5-1
CASSPGTGGGQPQHF
>TRBJ1-6|TRBV25-1
CASTTGMVSGSPLHF
>TRBJ1-1|TRBV20-1
CSARSTGAEAFF
>TRBJ2-1|TRBV5-1
CASSLETGAVNNEQFF
>TRBJ2-5|TRBV29-1
CSVQGRRKETQYF
>TRBJ2-2|TRBV5-1
CASSLAGRTTGELFF
>TRBJ2-1|TRBV11-3
CASSLGKHNEQFF
>TRBJ2-6|TRBV5-1
CASSLRGQGALGANVLTF
>TRBJ2-7|TRBV27
CASSSRLAATYEQYF
>TRBJ1-1|TRBV29-1
CSVPSGNTEAFF
>TRBJ2-2|TRBV7-9
CASSLPGQGNTGELFF
>TRBJ2-5|TRBV9
CASSVDLADETQYF
>TRBJ2-7|TRBV19
CASRMGGSSYEQYF
>TRBJ1-1|TRBV13
CASSFGRTTEAFF
>TRBJ1-4|TRBV28
CASSLASRNEKLFF
>TRBJ2-7|TRBV6-6
CASSYSTSGKNEQYF
>TRBJ1-6|TRBV6-6
CASRGLNSPLHF
>TRBJ2-1|TRBV7-6
CASSLGSLGGFSYNEQFF
>TRBJ1-1|TRBV20-1
CSALTGFEAFF
>TRBJ2-1|TRBV19
CASTVAGVAEQFF
>TRBJ2-7|TRBV4-1
CASSQGTSAVSSYEQYF
>TRBJ2-3|TRBV20-1
CSARATSGTTDTQYF
>TRBJ1-1|TRBV10-1
CASRGDRAENTEAFF
>TRBJ2-7|TRBV29-1
CSVAQGDEQYF
>TRBJ1-5|TRBV27
CASSTGTGGDQPQHF
>TRBJ2-3|TRBV12-2
CASRLTREGEADTQYF
>TRBJ2-3|TRBV20-1
CSPTKGSTDTQYF
>TRBJ2-3|TRBV5-6
CASSLLERKITDTQYF
>TRBJ2-7|TRBV4-1
CASSRAVGIYEQYF
>TRBJ2-5|TRBV7-2
CASSAGTSGGETQYF
>TRBJ2-7|TRBV6-1
CASSAPVNEQYF
>TRBJ2-5|TRBV20-1
CSAPDGAKPSETQYF
>TRBJ1-1|TRBV5-1
CASSLATGTGNTEAFF
>TRBJ2-3|TRBV29-1
CSVGISSTDTQYF
>TRBJ1-5|TRBV4-1
CASSRGTPRRSNQPQHF
>TRBJ2-7|TRBV10-3
CAISVPSSYEQYF
>TRBJ2-2|TRBV10-2
CASRGNTAPGELFF
>TRBJ2-7|TRBV4-3
CASSPNPFADYEQYF
>TRBJ2-2|TRBV28
CASPGPSTGELFF
>TRBJ2-3|TRBV20-1
CSARDDRRGTDTQYF